This T cell receptor (beta chain) was sequenced in a study of blood T cell repertoires in COVID-19. Background on the study: The origin of the acute and convalescent COVID-19 samples was the United States, Italy and Spain. T cells, B-cell-depleted T cells, or PBMCs supplied cDNA or gDNA.

Seattle's cohort entered during active infection and was followed longitudinally. Original analysis: Reference gene primers were amplified, and this amplification served to estimate nucleated cell counts. Method: immunoSEQ multiplex PCR; TCRdb's copy keeps in-frame clones and lacks some. The V and J calls and clone size come from that table; D and trimming were worked out from the DNA. Among roughly 250,000 clones listed, under 85% were seen once. V lost 6 bases to trimming and J lost 7 bases; unmatched junction nucleotides: 7. Germline assignment: CDR1 MNHEY and CDR2 SMNVEV (reference sequence). The CDR3 loop spans 13 amino acids.

Sequencing input: peripheral blood. This rearrangement joins TRBV27 to TRBJ2-5, with 8 bases matching TRBD1. This receptor was taken from a human donor with COVID-19, enrolled during active disease. The donor label of this sample is uncertain. The CDR3 DNA is TGTGCCAGCAGGACAGGGGTTGGAGGGACCCAGTACTTC. Translated, it gives CASRTGVGGTQYF.